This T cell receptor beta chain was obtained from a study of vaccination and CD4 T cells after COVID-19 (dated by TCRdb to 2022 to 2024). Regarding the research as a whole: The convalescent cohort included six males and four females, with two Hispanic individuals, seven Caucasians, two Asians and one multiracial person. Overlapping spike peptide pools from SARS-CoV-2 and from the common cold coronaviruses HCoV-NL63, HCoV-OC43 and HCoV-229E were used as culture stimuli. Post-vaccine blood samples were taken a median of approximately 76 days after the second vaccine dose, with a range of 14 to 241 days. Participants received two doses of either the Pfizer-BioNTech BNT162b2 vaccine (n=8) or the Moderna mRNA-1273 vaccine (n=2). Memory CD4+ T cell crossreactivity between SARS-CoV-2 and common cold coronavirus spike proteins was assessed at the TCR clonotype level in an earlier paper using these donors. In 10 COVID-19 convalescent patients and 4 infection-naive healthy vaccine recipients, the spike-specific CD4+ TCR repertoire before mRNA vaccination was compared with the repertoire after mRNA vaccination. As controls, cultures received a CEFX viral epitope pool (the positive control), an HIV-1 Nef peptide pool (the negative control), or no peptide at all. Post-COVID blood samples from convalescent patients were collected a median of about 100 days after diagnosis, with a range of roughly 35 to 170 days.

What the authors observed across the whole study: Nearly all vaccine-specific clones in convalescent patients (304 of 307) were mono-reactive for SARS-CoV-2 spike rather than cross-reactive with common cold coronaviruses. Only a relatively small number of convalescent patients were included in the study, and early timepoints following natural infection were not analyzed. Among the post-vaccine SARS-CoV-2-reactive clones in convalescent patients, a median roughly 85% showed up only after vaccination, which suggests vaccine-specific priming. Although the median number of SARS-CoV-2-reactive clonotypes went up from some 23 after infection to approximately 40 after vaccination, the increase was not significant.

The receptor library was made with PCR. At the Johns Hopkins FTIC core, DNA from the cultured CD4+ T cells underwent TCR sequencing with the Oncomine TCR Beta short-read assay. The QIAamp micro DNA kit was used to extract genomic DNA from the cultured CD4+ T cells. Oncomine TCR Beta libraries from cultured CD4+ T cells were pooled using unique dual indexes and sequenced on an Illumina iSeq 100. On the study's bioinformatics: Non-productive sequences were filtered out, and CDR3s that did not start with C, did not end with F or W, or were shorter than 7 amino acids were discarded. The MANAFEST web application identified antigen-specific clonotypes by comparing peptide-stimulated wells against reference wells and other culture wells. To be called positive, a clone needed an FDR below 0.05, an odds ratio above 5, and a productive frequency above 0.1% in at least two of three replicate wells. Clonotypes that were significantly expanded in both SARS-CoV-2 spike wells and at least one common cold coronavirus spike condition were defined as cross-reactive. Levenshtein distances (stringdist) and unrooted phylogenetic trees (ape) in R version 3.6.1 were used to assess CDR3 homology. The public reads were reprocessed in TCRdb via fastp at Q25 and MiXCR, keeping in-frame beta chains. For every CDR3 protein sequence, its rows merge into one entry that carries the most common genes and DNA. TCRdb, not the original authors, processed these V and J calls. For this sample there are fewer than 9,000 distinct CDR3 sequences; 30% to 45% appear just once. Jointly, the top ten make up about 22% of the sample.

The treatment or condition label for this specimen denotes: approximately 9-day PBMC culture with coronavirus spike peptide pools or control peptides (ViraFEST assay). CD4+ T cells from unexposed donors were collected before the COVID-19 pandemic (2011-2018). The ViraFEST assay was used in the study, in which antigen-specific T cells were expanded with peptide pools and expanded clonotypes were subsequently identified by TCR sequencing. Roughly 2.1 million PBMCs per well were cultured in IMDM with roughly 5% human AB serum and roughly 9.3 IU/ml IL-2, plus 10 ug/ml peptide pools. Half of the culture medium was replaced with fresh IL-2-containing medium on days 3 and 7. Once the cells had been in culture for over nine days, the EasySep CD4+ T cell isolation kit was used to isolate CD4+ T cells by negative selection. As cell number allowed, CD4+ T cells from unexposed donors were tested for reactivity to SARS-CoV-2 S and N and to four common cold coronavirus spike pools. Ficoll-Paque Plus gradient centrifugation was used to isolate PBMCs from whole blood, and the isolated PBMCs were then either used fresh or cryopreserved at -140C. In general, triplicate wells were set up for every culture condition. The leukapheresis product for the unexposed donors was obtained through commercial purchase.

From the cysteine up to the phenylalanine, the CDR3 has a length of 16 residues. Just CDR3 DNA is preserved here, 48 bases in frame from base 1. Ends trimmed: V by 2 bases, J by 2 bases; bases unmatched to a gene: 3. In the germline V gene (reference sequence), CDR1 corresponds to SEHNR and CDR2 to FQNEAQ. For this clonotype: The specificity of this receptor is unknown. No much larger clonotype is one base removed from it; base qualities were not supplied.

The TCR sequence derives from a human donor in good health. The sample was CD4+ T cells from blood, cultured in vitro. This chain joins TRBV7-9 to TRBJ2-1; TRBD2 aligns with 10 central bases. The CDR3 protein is CASSLSAGGTYNEQFF. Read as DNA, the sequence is TGTGCCAGCAGCTTATCAGCGGGGGGGACCTACAATGAGCAGTTCTTC.